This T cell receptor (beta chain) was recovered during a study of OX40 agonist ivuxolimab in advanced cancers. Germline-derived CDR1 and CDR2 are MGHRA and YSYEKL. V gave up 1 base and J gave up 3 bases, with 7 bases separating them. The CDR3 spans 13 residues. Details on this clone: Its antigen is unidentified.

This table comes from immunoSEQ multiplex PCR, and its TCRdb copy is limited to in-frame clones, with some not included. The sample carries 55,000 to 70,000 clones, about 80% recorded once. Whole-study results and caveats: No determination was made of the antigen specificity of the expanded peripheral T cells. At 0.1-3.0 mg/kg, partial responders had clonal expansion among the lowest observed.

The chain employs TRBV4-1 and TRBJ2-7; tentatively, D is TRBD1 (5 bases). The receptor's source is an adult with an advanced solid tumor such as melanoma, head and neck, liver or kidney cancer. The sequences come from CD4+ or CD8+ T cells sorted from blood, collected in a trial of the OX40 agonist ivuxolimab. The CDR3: CASSQGGLYEQYF. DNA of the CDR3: TGCGCCAGCAGCCAAGGGGGCCTCTACGAGCAGTACTTC.